This TCR beta chain appears in the sequencing data of a study of identical twins. Germline-derived CDR1 and CDR2 are MNHEY and SVGEGT. V lost 2 bases and J lost 0, with 20 bases in between. This CDR3 is built from 18 residues. Template switching supplied a universal primer site; unique molecular identifiers were carried on the cDNA. TCRdb analysed the 5' RACE reads with MiXCR anew, one entry per CDR3 protein. This sample has about 700,000 distinct CDR3 sequences, with 8.5% to 9.5% found just once. These data also formed part of another study, on yellow fever vaccine responses in identical twins.

The chain is built from TRBV6-2 or TRBV6-3 and TRBJ2-7; D perhaps matches TRBD1 (6 bases). The receptor was derived from a woman aged 18-29 years in good health. Sequences were obtained from PBMCs. This CDR3 reads CASSYPTGTPYLSYEQYF. The DNA for the CDR3 is TGTGCCAGCAGTTACCCAACTGGGACACCCTACCTCTCCTACGAGCAGTACTTC.